Listed below are T cell receptor beta chains from one sample, sequenced in a study of shared clonotypes between healthy human individuals. Here immunoSEQ multiplex PCR was the method, and the copy in TCRdb shows in-frame clones only, minus some. The repertoire holds about 2.1 million clones, with around 95% as singletons. Sequencing was done on a sample of naive CD8+ T cells from PBMCs. These receptors were taken from a man younger than 30 in good health. Some clones in this sample may be carry-over from other donors' samples. CDR3s include the opening cysteine and the closing phenylalanine or tryptophan. The D gene is left open where the match is weak. Not all rows give a size; the values are once, few, many and, for expanded clones, a class.

V	D	size	J	CDR3	DNA
TRBV9	NA	NA	TRBJ2-3	CASSVGYTTTDTQYF	TGTGCCAGCAGCGTAGGTTATACGACGACAGATACGCAGTATTTT
TRBV9	TRBD2	once	TRBJ2-1	CASSLLAAPSSYNEQFF	TGTGCCAGCAGCCTACTAGCGGCCCCTAGCTCCTACAATGAGCAGTTCTTC
TRBV6-5	TRBD1	NA	TRBJ1-1	CASSRDRANTEAFF	TGTGCCAGCAGTCGGGACAGGGCGAACACTGAAGCTTTCTTT
TRBV27	NA	NA	TRBJ2-7	CASSLRQANLYEQYF	TGTGCCAGCAGTTTAAGGCAGGCGAATCTTTACGAGCAGTACTTC
TRBV5-4	TRBD2	NA	TRBJ2-3	CASSAALTSGATDTQYF	TGTGCCAGCAGCGCGGCATTGACTAGCGGGGCCACAGATACGCAGTATTTT
TRBV9	NA	NA	TRBJ1-4	CASSPGQTTNEKLFF	TGTGCCAGCAGCCCCGGACAGACAACTAATGAAAAACTGTTTTTT
TRBV29-1	TRBD2	NA	TRBJ2-2	CSVGGHTPGLAGGRNTGELFF	TGCAGCGTTGGGGGGCACACACCGGGACTAGCGGGAGGTAGGAACACCGGGGAGCTGTTTTTT
TRBV10-3	NA	NA	TRBJ2-1	CAISEIYRTTEYNEQFF	TGTGCCATCAGTGAGATCTATAGGACTACAGAATACAATGAGCAGTTCTTC
TRBV5-1	TRBD2	NA	TRBJ2-1	CASSLVGERGDNEQFF	TGCGCCAGCAGCTTGGTCGGCGAGCGGGGTGACAATGAGCAGTTCTTC
TRBV27	TRBD1	NA	TRBJ2-3	CASSAPGQGSADTQYF	TGTGCCAGCAGTGCGCCCGGACAGGGGTCGGCAGATACGCAGTATTTT
TRBV11-2	TRBD2	NA	TRBJ2-3	CASSLGLANFGRVDTQYF	TGTGCCAGCAGCTTAGGACTAGCTAATTTCGGGCGCGTAGATACGCAGTATTTT
TRBV4-3	NA	NA	TRBJ2-4	CASSQDLPNIQYF	TGCGCCAGCAGCCAAGATCTTCCCAACATTCAGTACTTC
TRBV27	NA	NA	TRBJ2-1	CASSPLGTEQFF	TGTGCCAGCAGTCCATTAGGGACAGAGCAGTTCTTC
TRBV11-2	NA	NA	TRBJ2-6	CASSFGAGWGTGANVLTF	TGTGCCAGCAGCTTTGGGGCAGGTTGGGGAACTGGGGCCAACGTCCTGACTTTC
TRBV29-1	NA	NA	TRBJ1-2	CSVEEIQTAYYGYTF	TGCAGCGTTGAAGAAATCCAGACAGCATACTATGGCTACACCTTC
TRBV7-9	TRBD1	NA	TRBJ1-3	CASSSGTAPNSIYF	TGTGCCAGCAGCTCCGGGACAGCCCCTAATTCCATATATTTT
TRBV2	NA	once	TRBJ2-3	CASTPVTDTQYF	TGTGCCAGCACCCCAGTCACAGATACGCAGTATTTT
TRBV30	NA	NA	TRBJ2-1	CAWSPLAGTYNEQFF	TGTGCCTGGAGTCCACTAGCAGGGACGTACAATGAGCAGTTCTTC
TRBV25-1	NA	NA	TRBJ1-2	CASTTANYGYTF	TGTGCCAGCACAACAGCCAACTATGGCTACACCTTC
TRBV4-1	TRBD1	NA	TRBJ1-2	CASSPVPQGTTNYGYTF	TGCGCCAGCAGCCCCGTCCCACAGGGGACGACTAACTATGGCTACACCTTC
TRBV5-6	TRBD2	NA	TRBJ2-7	CASSLVSGLSYEQYF	TGTGCCAGCAGCTTGGTTAGCGGGTTATCCTACGAGCAGTACTTC
TRBV7-9	TRBD2	NA	TRBJ2-3	CASSFGGSGADTQYF	TGTGCCAGCAGCTTTGGCGGGAGTGGGGCAGATACGCAGTATTTT
TRBV11-3	NA	NA	TRBJ2-7	CASSEGDRRTYEQYF	TGTGCCAGCAGCGAGGGCGACAGGCGAACCTACGAGCAGTACTTC
TRBV6-5	NA	NA	TRBJ2-7	CASSYNGARVPYEQYF	TGTGCCAGCAGTTACAACGGGGCCAGGGTACCCTACGAGCAGTACTTC
TRBV4-1	TRBD2	NA	TRBJ2-1	CASSQKGLAGTEQFF	TGCGCCAGCAGCCAAAAGGGACTAGCGGGAACTGAGCAGTTCTTC
TRBV7-2	TRBD1	NA	TRBJ2-7	CASSESTGVGIREQYF	TGTGCCAGCAGCGAATCTACAGGGGTTGGGATACGGGAGCAGTACTTC
TRBV9	TRBD2	NA	TRBJ2-3	CASSPEVAGPQTDTQYF	TGTGCCAGCAGCCCAGAGGTAGCGGGCCCCCAAACGGATACGCAGTATTTT
TRBV10-3	NA	NA	TRBJ1-1	CAISGSINTEAFF	TGTGCCATCAGTGGATCAATTAACACTGAAGCTTTCTTT
TRBV7-9	TRBD1	NA	TRBJ2-1	CASSGPGTGSYNEQFF	TGTGCCAGCAGCGGCCCCGGGACAGGGTCCTACAATGAGCAGTTCTTC
TRBV11-2	TRBD2	NA	TRBJ2-5	CASSSGLAGGGETQYF	TGTGCCAGCAGCTCCGGACTAGCGGGGGGAGGGGAGACCCAGTACTTC
TRBV5-6	NA	NA	TRBJ2-7	CASRGLGPNPSYEQYF	TGTGCCAGCAGGGGACTCGGACCGAACCCCTCCTACGAGCAGTACTTC
TRBV2	TRBD2	once	TRBJ2-1	CASRGLAGTYNEQFF	TGTGCCAGCAGGGGACTAGCGGGAACCTACAATGAGCAGTTCTTC
TRBV7-9	NA	NA	TRBJ2-1	CASSPPVGLYNEQFF	TGTGCCAGCAGCCCCCCCGTCGGCCTCTACAATGAGCAGTTCTTC
TRBV6-6	TRBD2	NA	TRBJ2-3	CASSPEREADTQYF	TGTGCCAGCAGTCCTGAGCGGGAGGCAGATACGCAGTATTTT
TRBV11-3	TRBD2	NA	TRBJ2-5	CASRTDMGLAGEGQETQYF	TGTGCCAGCAGGACCGACATGGGACTAGCGGGAGAGGGGCAAGAGACCCAGTACTTC
TRBV7-9	NA	NA	TRBJ1-2	CASSSAEAMNGYTF	TGTGCCAGCAGCTCAGCCGAGGCAATGAATGGCTACACCTTC
TRBV10-2	NA	NA	TRBJ1-2	CASSERHGYTF	TGCGCCAGCAGTGAGAGACATGGCTACACCTTC
TRBV4-1	NA	NA	TRBJ1-1	CASSPGVLNTEAFF	TGCGCCAGCAGCCCCGGGGTTCTGAACACTGAAGCTTTCTTT
TRBV7-6	NA	NA	TRBJ1-1	CASSFWEGTEAFF	TGTGCCAGCAGCTTTTGGGAGGGCACTGAAGCTTTCTTT
TRBV5-6	NA	NA	TRBJ2-3	CASSLVRETDTQYF	TGTGCCAGCAGCTTGGTTCGGGAGACAGATACGCAGTATTTT
TRBV7-7	NA	NA	TRBJ1-1	CASSLDPNTEAFF	TGTGCCAGCAGCTTAGACCCGAACACTGAAGCTTTCTTT